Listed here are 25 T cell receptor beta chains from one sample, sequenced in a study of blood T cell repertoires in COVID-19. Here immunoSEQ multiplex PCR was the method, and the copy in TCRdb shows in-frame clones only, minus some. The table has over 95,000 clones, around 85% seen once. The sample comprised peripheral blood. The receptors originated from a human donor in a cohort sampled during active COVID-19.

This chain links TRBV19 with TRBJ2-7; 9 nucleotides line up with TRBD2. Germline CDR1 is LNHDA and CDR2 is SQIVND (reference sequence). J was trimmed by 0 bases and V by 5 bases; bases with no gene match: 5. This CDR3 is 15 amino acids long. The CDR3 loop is CASSSVRGGSYEQYF. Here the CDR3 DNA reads TGTGCCAGTAGTTCCGTGCGGGGGGGCTCCTACGAGCAGTACTTC.

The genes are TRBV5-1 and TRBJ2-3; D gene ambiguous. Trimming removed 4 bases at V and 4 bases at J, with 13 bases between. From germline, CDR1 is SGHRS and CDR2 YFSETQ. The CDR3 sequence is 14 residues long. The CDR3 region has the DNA TGCGCCAGCAGCGACACCCAATGGGCAGATACGCAGTATTTT. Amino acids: CASSDTQWADTQYF.

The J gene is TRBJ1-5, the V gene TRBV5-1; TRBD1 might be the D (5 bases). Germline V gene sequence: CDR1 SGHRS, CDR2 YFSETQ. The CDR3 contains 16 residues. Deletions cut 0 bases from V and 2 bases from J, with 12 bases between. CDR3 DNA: TGCGCCAGCAGCTTGGGGCAGGGAGGGGGCAATCAGCCCCAGCATTTT. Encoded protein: CASSLGQGGGNQPQHF. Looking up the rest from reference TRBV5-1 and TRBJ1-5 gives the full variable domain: KAGVTQTPRYLIKTRGQQVTLSCSPISGHRSVSWYQQTPGQGLQFLFEYFSETQRNKGNFPGRFSGRQFSNSRSEMNVSTLELGDSALYLCASSLGQGGGNQPQHFGDGTRLSIL.

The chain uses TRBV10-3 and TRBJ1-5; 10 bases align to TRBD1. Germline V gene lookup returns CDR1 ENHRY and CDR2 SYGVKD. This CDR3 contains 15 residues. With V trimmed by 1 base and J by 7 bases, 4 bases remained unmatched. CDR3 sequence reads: CAISEWDRGSQPQHF. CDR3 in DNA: TGTGCCATCAGTGAGTGGGACAGGGGTAGCCAGCCCCAGCATTTT.

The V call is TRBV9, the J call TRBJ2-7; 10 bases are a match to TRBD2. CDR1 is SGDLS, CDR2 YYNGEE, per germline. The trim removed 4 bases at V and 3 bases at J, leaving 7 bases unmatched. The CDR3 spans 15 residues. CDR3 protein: CASSPIAGGHYEQYF. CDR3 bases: TGTGCCAGCAGCCCGATAGCGGGGGGCCACTACGAGCAGTACTTC. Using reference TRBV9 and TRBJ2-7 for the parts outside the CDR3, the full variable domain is DSGVTQTPKHLITATGQRVTLRCSPRSGDLSVYWYQQSLDQGLQFLIQYYNGEERAKGNILERFSAQQFPDLHSELNLSSLELGDSALYFCASSPIAGGHYEQYFGPGTRLTVT.

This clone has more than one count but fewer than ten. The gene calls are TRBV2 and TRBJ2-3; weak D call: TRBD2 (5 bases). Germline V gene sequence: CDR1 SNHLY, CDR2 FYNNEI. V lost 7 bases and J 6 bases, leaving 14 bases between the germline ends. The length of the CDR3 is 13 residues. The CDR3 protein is CASTWPEGDTQYF. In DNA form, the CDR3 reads TGTGCCAGCACCTGGCCCGAGGGCGATACGCAGTATTTT.

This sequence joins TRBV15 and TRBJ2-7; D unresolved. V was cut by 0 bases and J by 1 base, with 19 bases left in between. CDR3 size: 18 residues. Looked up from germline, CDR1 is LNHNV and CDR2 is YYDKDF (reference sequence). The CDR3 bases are TGTGCCACCAGCAGAGATTTCAGCGAGGATATTAAATCCTACGAGCAGTACTTC. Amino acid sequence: CATSRDFSEDIKSYEQYF.

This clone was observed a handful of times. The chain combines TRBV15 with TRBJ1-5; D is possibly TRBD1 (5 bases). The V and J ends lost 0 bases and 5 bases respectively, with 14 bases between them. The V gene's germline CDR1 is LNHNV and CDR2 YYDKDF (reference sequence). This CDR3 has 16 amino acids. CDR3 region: CATSRDRAGPDQPQHF. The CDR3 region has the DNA TGTGCCACCAGCAGAGATCGGGCAGGGCCTGATCAGCCCCAGCATTTT.

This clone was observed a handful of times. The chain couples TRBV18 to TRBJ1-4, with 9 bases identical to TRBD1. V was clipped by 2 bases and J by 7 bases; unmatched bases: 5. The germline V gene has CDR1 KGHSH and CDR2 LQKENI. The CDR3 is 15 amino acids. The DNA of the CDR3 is TGTGCCAGCTCACCAAACCCGGACAGGGGTGAAAAACTGTTTTTT. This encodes CASSPNPDRGEKLFF.

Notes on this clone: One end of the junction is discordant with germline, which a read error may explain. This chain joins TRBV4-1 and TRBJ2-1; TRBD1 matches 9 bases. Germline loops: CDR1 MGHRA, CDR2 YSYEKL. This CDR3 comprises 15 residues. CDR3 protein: CASRQEGQGANEQFF. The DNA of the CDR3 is TGCGCCAGCCGCCAAGAGGGACAGGGAGCCAATGAGCAGTTCTTC.

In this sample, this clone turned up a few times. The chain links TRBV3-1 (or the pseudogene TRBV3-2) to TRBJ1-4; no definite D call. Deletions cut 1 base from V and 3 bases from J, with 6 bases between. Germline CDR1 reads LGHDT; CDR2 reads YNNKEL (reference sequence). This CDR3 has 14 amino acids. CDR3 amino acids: CASSQGGANEKLFF. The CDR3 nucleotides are TGTGCCAGCAGCCAAGGGGGAGCTAATGAAAAACTGTTTTTT.

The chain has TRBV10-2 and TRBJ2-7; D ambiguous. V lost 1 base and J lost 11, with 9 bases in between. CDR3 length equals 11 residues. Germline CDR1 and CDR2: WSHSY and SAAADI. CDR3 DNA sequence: TGCGCCAGCAGTGAGTACGAGAGGAAGTACTTC. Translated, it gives CASSEYERKYF.

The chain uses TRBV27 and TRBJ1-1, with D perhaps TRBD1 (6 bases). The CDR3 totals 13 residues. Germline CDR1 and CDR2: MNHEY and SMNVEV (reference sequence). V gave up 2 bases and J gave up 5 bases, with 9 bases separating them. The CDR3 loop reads CASSLGGRTEAFF. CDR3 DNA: TGTGCCAGCAGTTTAGGGGGCCGGACTGAAGCTTTCTTT.

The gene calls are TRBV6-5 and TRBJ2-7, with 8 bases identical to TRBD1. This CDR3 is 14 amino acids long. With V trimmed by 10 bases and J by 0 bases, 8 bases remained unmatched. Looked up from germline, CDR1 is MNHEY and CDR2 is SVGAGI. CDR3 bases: TGTGCCACCCCCCGGACAGGGAGCTCCTACGAGCAGTACTTC. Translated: CATPRTGSSYEQYF.

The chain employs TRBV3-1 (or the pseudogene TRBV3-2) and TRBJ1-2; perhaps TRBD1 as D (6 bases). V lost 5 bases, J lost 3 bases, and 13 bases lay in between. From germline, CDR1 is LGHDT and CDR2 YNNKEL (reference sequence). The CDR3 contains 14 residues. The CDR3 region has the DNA TGTGCCAGCAGCAGAACAGGGCCATACTATGGCTACACCTTC. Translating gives CASSRTGPYYGYTF.

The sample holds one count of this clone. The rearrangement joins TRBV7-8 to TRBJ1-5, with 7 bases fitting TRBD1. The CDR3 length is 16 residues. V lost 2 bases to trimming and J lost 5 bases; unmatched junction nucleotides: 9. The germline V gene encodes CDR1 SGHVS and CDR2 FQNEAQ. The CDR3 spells CASSLLAGGWYQPQHF. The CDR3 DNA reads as TGTGCCAGCAGCTTACTGGCAGGGGGGTGGTATCAGCCCCAGCATTTT. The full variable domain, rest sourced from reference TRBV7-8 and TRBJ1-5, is GAGVSQSPRYKVAKRGQDVALRCDPISGHVSLFWYQQALGQGPEFLTYFQNEAQLDKSGLPSDRFFAERPEGSVSTLKIQRTQQEDSAVYLCASSLLAGGWYQPQHFGDGTRLSIL.

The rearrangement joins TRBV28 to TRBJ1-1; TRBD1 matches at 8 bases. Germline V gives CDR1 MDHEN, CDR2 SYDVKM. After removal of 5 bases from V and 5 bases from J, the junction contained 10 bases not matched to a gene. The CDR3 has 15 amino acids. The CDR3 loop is CASSIPSDRATEAFF. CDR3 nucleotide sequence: TGTGCCAGCAGTATCCCCTCGGACAGGGCGACTGAAGCTTTCTTT.

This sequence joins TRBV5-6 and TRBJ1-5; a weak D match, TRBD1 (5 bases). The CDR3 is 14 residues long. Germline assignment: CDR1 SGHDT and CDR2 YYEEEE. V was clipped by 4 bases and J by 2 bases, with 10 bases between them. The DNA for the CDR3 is TGTGCCAGCAGCCTAGGGGTGGGCAATCAGCCCCAGCATTTT. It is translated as CASSLGVGNQPQHF.

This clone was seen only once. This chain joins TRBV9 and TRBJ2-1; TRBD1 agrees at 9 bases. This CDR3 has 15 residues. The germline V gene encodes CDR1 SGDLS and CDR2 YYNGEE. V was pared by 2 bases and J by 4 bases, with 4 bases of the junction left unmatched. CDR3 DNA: TGTGCCAGCAGCGTGTTTGGGACAGGGTACAATGAGCAGTTCTTC. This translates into CASSVFGTGYNEQFF.

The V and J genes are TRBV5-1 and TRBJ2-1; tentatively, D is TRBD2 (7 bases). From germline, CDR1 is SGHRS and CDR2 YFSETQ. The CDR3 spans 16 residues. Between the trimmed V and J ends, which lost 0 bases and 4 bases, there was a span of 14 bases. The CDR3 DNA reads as TGCGCCAGCAGCTTGGGCGGGGGCCAGACTTACAATGAGCAGTTCTTC. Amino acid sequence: CASSLGGGQTYNEQFF. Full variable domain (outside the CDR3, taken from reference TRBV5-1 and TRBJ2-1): KAGVTQTPRYLIKTRGQQVTLSCSPISGHRSVSWYQQTPGQGLQFLFEYFSETQRNKGNFPGRFSGRQFSNSRSEMNVSTLELGDSALYLCASSLGGGQTYNEQFFGPGTRLTVL.

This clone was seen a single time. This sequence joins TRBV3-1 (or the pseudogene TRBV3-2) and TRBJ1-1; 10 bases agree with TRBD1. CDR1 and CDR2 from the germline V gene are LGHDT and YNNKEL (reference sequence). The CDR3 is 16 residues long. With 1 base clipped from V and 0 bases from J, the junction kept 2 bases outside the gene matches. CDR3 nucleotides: TGTGCCAGCAGCCAAGGGACAGGGGGTTTGAACACTGAAGCTTTCTTT. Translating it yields CASSQGTGGLNTEAFF.

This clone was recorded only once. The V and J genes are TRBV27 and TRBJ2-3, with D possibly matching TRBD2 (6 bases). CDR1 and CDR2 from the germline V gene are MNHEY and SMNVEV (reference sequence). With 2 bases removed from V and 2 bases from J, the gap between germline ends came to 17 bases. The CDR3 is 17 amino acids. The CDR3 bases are TGTGCCAGCAGTTTACGCCAGGGAGGCCTCTTCACAGATACGCAGTATTTT. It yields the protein CASSLRQGGLFTDTQYF.

The CDR3: CASSPTSLAGVRGEQFF. CDR3 nucleotides: TGTGCCAGCAGCCCAACCTCTCTAGCGGGGGTCCGGGGTGAGCAGTTCTTC. The J gene is TRBJ2-1, the V gene TRBV11-3, with 10 bases identical to TRBD2. This CDR3 has 17 amino acids. CDR1 is SGHNT and CDR2 is YENEEA in the germline V gene. V shed 5 bases and J 9 bases; nucleotides not matched to a gene: 16.

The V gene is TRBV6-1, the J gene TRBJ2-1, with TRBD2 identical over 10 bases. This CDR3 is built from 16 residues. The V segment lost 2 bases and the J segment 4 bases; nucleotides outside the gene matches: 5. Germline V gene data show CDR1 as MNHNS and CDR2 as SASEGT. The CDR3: CASSERDSGGYNEQFF. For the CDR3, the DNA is TGTGCCAGCAGTGAAAGGGATAGCGGGGGGTACAATGAGCAGTTCTTC.

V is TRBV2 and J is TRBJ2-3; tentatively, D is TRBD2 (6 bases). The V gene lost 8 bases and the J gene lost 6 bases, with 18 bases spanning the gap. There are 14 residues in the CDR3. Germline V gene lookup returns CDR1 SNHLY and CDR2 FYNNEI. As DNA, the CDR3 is TGTGCCAGCGAAGCGGGTCGGTTCTCGGATACGCAGTATTTT. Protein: CASEAGRFSDTQYF.